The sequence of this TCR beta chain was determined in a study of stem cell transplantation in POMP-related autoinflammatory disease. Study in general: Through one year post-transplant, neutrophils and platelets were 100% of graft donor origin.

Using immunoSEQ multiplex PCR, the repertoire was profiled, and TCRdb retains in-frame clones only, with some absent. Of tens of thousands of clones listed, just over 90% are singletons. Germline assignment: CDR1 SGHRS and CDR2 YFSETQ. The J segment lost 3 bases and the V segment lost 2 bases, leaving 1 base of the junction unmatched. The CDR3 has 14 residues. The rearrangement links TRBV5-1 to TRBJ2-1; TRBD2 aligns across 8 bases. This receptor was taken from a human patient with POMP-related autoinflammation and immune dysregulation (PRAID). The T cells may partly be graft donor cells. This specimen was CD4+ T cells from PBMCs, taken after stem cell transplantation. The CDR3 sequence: CASSFSGSYNEQFF. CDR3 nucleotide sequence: TGCGCCAGCAGCTTCAGCGGGAGCTACAATGAGCAGTTCTTC. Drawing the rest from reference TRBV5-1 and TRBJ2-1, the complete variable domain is KAGVTQTPRYLIKTRGQQVTLSCSPISGHRSVSWYQQTPGQGLQFLFEYFSETQRNKGNFPGRFSGRQFSNSRSEMNVSTLELGDSALYLCASSFSGSYNEQFFGPGTRLTVL.